These 2 T cell receptor beta chains originate from one sample sequenced in a study of post-analysis software for immune sequencing data. Points from the study as a whole: Patients carried roughly 5 TRBV segments more frequently than controls did, and TRBV5-6, TRBV5-1 and TRBV20-1 were among them.

Antigens of these TCRs are unknown. Each TCR beta cDNA library carried unique molecular identifiers. Each CDR3 protein is one row after TCRdb ran MiXCR on the PCR reads. Of fewer than 600,000 distinct CDR3 sequences listed, roughly 45% are singletons. Sequences were obtained from blood. The receptors come from a girl aged 5-17 years with multiple sclerosis.

The rearrangement joins TRBV20-1 to TRBJ2-7; 15 positions match TRBD2. With V trimmed by 5 bases and J by 5 bases, 13 bases remained unmatched. The CDR3 covers 17 residues. Germline assignment: CDR1 DFQATT and CDR2 SNEGSKA (reference sequence). CDR3 loop: CSAPKAGLAGGHDEQYF. CDR3 coding DNA: TGCAGTGCTCCTAAAGCGGGACTAGCGGGAGGTCATGACGAGCAGTACTTC.

This rearrangement joins TRBV28 to TRBJ2-3; 9 nucleotides align to TRBD1. The germline gives CDR1 MDHEN, CDR2 SYDVKM. J was trimmed by 6 bases and V by 6 bases; bases with no gene match: 10. The CDR3 has 15 residues. The CDR3 region has the DNA TGTGCCAGCAGCGTACCGGGACAGGGCTCTGATACGCAGTATTTT. It specifies CASSVPGQGSDTQYF.